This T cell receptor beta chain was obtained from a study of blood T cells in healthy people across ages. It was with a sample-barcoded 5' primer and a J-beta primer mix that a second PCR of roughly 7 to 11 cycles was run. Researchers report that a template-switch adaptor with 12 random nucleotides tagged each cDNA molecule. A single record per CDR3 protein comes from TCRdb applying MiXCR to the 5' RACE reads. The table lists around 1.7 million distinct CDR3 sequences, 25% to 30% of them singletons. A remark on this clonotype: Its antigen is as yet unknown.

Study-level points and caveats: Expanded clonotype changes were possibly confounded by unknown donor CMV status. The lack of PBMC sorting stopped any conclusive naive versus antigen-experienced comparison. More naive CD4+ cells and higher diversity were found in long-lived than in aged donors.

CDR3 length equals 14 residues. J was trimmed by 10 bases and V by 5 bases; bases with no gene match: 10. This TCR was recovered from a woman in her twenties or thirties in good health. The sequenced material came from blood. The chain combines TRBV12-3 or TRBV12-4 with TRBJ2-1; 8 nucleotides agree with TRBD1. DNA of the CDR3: TGTGCCAGCAGTCCCGGACAGGGCCCCTACGAGCAGTTCTTC. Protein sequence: CASSPGQGPYEQFF.